Detailed here is one TCR beta chain. Under the authors' procedure: How many nucleated cells were present was estimated from reference gene primer amplification. The data were produced by immunoSEQ multiplex PCR, yet TCRdb's version contains in-frame clones alone and is incomplete. That table is the source of V, J and clone size, and D and trimming were worked out from the DNA. The table lists over 200,000 clones, under 90% of them singletons. The data were obtained in a study of blood T cell repertoires in COVID-19. Study information: Acute and convalescent COVID-19 specimens originated in the United States, Italy and Spain.

Trimming shortened V by 3 bases and J by 7 bases, and 15 bases separated the two germline ends. Per germline, CDR1 SGHTA and CDR2 FQGNSA. The CDR3 runs to 14 residues. Living in roughly 23 US areas, the participants were between about 18 and 100 years of age. Categorization into cohorts depended on clinical history that participants reported. This rearrangement joins TRBV7-2 to TRBJ1-1, with a tentative D call TRBD1 (5 bases). The receptor comes from a woman between 25 and 40 years old with acute COVID-19. Sequencing was performed on PBMCs or T cells enriched from blood (not recorded which). CDR3 amino acids: CASSLRGRDDEAFF. CDR3 nucleotide sequence: TGTGCCAGCAGCTTGAGAGGCAGGGATGATGAAGCTTTCTTT.